A selection of T cell receptor beta chains follows, all from one sample in a study of blood T cell repertoires in COVID-19. Produced via immunoSEQ multiplex PCR; TCRdb's table is partial and in-frame only. The sample yields hundreds of thousands of clones, approximately 86% seen once. The sample consisted of PBMCs or T cells enriched from blood (not recorded which). Every receptor here comes from a woman in her 30s with acute COVID-19. Both conserved end residues are part of each CDR3. D genes are given only for firm matches.

>TRBV19|NA|TRBJ2-1
CASSDWGANEQFF
TGTGCCAGTAGTGATTGGGGAGCCAATGAGCAGTTCTTC
>TRBV27|NA|TRBJ2-1
CASSSGGAYNEQFF
TGTGCCAGCAGCTCGGGGGGCGCCTACAATGAGCAGTTCTTC
>TRBV5-5|NA|TRBJ2-7
CASSGDSNTYEQYF
TGTGCCAGCAGCGGCGACAGCAATACCTACGAGCAGTACTTC
>TRBV6-5|NA|TRBJ1-1
CASSYIQGFNTEAFF
TGTGCCAGCAGTTACATCCAGGGGTTTAACACTGAAGCTTTCTTT
>TRBV7-2|TRBD2|TRBJ2-5
CASSLAMGLAIETQYF
TGTGCCAGCAGCTTAGCGATGGGACTAGCCATCGAGACCCAGTACTTC
>TRBV3-1/TRBV3-2|NA|TRBJ2-6
CASSLRPGFQGTYSGANVLTF
TGTGCCAGCAGCCTAAGACCGGGGTTCCAGGGGACCTACTCTGGGGCCAACGTCCTGACTTTC
>TRBV5-1|NA|TRBJ2-7
CASAPTPSHYEQYF
TGCGCCAGTGCCCCAACTCCGAGCCACTACGAGCAGTACTTC
>TRBV28|NA|TRBJ1-4
CASSSGAGNEKLFF
TGTGCCAGCAGCTCAGGGGCTGGTAATGAAAAACTGTTTTTT
>TRBV9|TRBD2|TRBJ2-7
CASSPGLVPYEQYF
TGTGCCAGCAGCCCCGGACTAGTCCCCTACGAGCAGTACTTC
>TRBV2|NA|TRBJ2-1
CASSGLPYNEQFF
TGTGCCAGCAGCGGACTACCCTACAATGAGCAGTTCTTC
>TRBV29-1|NA|TRBJ1-2
CSVVWSDYGYTF
TGCAGCGTTGTGTGGAGTGACTATGGCTACACCTTC
>TRBV30|TRBD1|TRBJ2-5
CAWGTPGDRETQYF
TGTGCCTGGGGAACCCCTGGGGACAGGGAGACCCAGTACTTC
>TRBV10-3|NA|TRBJ2-1
CAISESSGGREQFF
TGTGCCATCAGTGAGTCGAGTGGCGGGCGGGAGCAGTTCTTC
>TRBV7-6|NA|TRBJ2-6
CASSPSRVTGANVLTF
TGTGCCAGCAGCCCTTCGAGGGTAACTGGGGCCAACGTCCTGACTTTC
>TRBV4-1|NA|TRBJ1-3
CASSQERSSGNTIYF
TGCGCCAGCAGCCAAGAAAGGAGCTCTGGAAACACCATATATTTT